The T cell receptor (beta chain) under discussion was sequenced for a study of blood T cell repertoires in COVID-19. Study-wide background: Collection of acute and convalescent COVID-19 samples took place in the United States, Italy and Spain. T cells, B-cell-depleted T cells, or PBMCs provided the cDNA or gDNA that served as material.

The J segment lost 5 bases and the V segment lost 5 bases, leaving 13 bases of the junction unmatched. The germline gives CDR1 SGHTA, CDR2 FQGNSA. This CDR3 region has 17 residues. Original data processing: Reference gene primer amplification gave estimated nucleated cell counts. Sequencing was performed with immunoSEQ multiplex PCR; in TCRdb, only in-frame clones are kept and a portion is missing. The DNA gave D and trimming, while V, J and clone size come from that table. The repertoire holds 260,000 or so clones, with 83% as singletons. This TCR was sampled from an elderly man with acute or convalescent COVID-19. This sequence joins TRBV7-2 and TRBJ2-5; TRBD2 aligns across 11 bases. Sequenced: peripheral blood. The CDR3 here is CASSPFPGLAAPETQYF. Here the CDR3 DNA reads TGTGCCAGCAGCCCATTCCCGGGACTAGCGGCCCCGGAGACCCAGTACTTC.